The 27 T cell receptor beta chains presented below share a single source sample, sequenced in a study of blood T cell repertoires in COVID-19. Measured with immunoSEQ multiplex PCR; TCRdb has only the in-frame clones, and not every one. Of over 200,000 clones detected, under 90% appear once; the ten largest clones hold approximately 1.8%. Sequences were obtained from PBMCs or T cells enriched from blood (not recorded which). These TCRs come from a man aged 60 to 75 who had recovered from COVID-19.

This chain links TRBV11-3 with TRBJ1-1, with D unclear. This CDR3 comprises 13 residues. V was pared by 2 bases and J by 1 base, with 5 bases between. Germline CDR1 reads SGHNT; CDR2 reads YENEEA. The CDR3 here is CASSLMRNTEAFF. CDR3 DNA: TGTGCCAGCAGCTTAATGAGGAACACTGAAGCTTTCTTT.

This clone was found once. This sequence joins TRBV18 and TRBJ1-6; D is possibly TRBD1 (6 bases). Germline lookup yields CDR1 KGHSH and CDR2 LQKENI. Trimming cost V 3 bases and J 2 bases, with 17 bases left between them. CDR3 size: 18 residues. This CDR3 is CASSPYLPGEAYNSPLHF. Here the CDR3 DNA reads TGTGCCAGCTCACCCTATTTACCAGGGGAAGCCTATAATTCACCCCTCCACTTT.

Remarks on this clone: Different DNA sequences within this sample yield the same CDR3. The chain is built from TRBV24-1 and TRBJ2-7; the match to TRBD1 covers 12 bases. With 3 bases clipped from V and 4 bases from J, the junction kept 3 bases outside the gene matches. Germline V CDR1 and CDR2: KGHDR, SFDVKD. This CDR3 region has 15 residues. CDR3 residues: CATSDPGQGAYEQYF. The DNA of the CDR3 is TGTGCCACCAGTGATCCGGGACAGGGGGCATACGAGCAGTACTTC.

This chain uses TRBV5-1 with TRBJ2-7, with no clear D. CDR1 and CDR2 from the germline V gene are SGHRS and YFSETQ. V was trimmed by 4 bases and J by 0 bases, leaving 11 bases between them. The CDR3 extends over 14 amino acids. The CDR3 DNA sequence: TGCGCCAGCAGCCCCGGGTCTAGCTCCTACGAGCAGTACTTC. Protein: CASSPGSSSYEQYF.

This rearrangement joins TRBV28 to TRBJ2-1; D might be TRBD1 (6 bases). The CDR3 extends over 12 amino acids. Germline CDR1 is MDHEN and CDR2 is SYDVKM. Between the trimmed V and J ends, which lost 2 bases and 8 bases, there was a span of 7 bases. The CDR3 spells CASSLQGYEQFF. CDR3 DNA sequence: TGTGCCAGCAGTTTACAGGGGTATGAGCAGTTCTTC. Based on the CDR3 plus reference TRBV28 and TRBJ2-1, the full variable domain is DVKVTQSSRYLVKRTGEKVFLECVQDMDHENMFWYRQDPGLGLRLIYFSYDVKMKEKGDIPEGYSVSREKKERFSLILESASTNQTSMYLCASSLQGYEQFFGPGTRLTVL.

This chain joins TRBV18 and TRBJ1-3, with D hard to call. Germline lookup yields CDR1 KGHSH and CDR2 LQKENI. The CDR3 totals 13 residues. The ends were cut back, 6 bases at V and 9 bases at J, with 15 bases in the middle. In DNA form, the CDR3 reads TGTGCCAGCTCCCCTGACGTCGGCGGCACCATATATTTT. Translated, it gives CASSPDVGGTIYF.

The chain has TRBV10-3 and TRBJ1-5, with D maybe TRBD1 (6 bases). Germline V gene lookup returns CDR1 ENHRY and CDR2 SYGVKD. This CDR3 comprises 13 residues. V gave up 10 bases and J gave up 3 bases, with 13 bases separating them. This CDR3 reads CATRTEINQPQHF. The CDR3 DNA reads as TGTGCCACTCGGACAGAGATCAATCAGCCCCAGCATTTT.

This chain links TRBV7-9 with TRBJ1-1, with D unclear. Trimming shortened V by 5 bases and J by 8 bases, and 12 bases separated the two germline ends. Germline CDR1 SEHNR, CDR2 FQNEAQ (reference sequence). This CDR3 comprises 12 residues. CDR3 DNA: TGTGCCAGCAGCCAGATCTTGACAGAAGCTTTCTTT. Encoded protein: CASSQILTEAFF.

The chain recombines TRBV6-5 with TRBJ1-4; D unclear. Trimming shortened V by 6 bases and J by 7 bases, and 15 bases separated the two germline ends. This CDR3 has 14 residues. Germline V gene lookup returns CDR1 MNHEY and CDR2 SVGAGI. The CDR3 is CASRAGGAGEKLFF. The CDR3 DNA reads as TGTGCCAGCAGGGCAGGCGGCGCGGGTGAAAAACTGTTTTTT.

This clone appeared a few times. At the DNA level, this CDR3 is encoded by other sequences in the same sample as well. This rearrangement joins TRBV19 to TRBJ1-1, with 8 bases fitting TRBD1. The germline V gene has CDR1 LNHDA and CDR2 SQIVND (reference sequence). V gave up 5 bases and J gave up 3 bases; unmatched junction bases: 2. The CDR3 length is 13 residues. The CDR3 DNA follows: TGTGCCAGTAGTTCGACAGGGGACACTGAAGCTTTCTTT. Amino acid sequence: CASSSTGDTEAFF.

This sequence joins TRBV7-2 and TRBJ1-6; 9 positions agree with TRBD1. Germline CDR1 SGHTA, CDR2 FQGNSA. Unmatched junction bases numbered 13, after V lost 2 bases and J lost 14 bases. This CDR3 contains 16 residues. CDR3 loop: CASSLSLVGQGSALHF. CDR3 in DNA: TGTGCCAGCAGCTTAAGTCTCGTGGGACAGGGATCGGCCCTCCACTTT.

The chain combines TRBV28 with TRBJ1-3; no firm D call. This CDR3 contains 16 residues. The ends were cut back, 6 bases at V and 0 bases at J, with 15 bases in the middle. Germline V gene data show CDR1 as MDHEN and CDR2 as SYDVKM. In nucleotides, the CDR3 is TGTGCCAGCAGCCATCTCGAGGGAAGCTCTGGAAACACCATATATTTT. Its protein is CASSHLEGSSGNTIYF.

The V and J genes are TRBV23-1 and TRBJ2-2; 9 bases fit TRBD2. TRBV23-1 is an open reading frame whose function is uncertain. Trimming removed 2 bases from V and 6 bases from J; junction bases left unmatched: 10. The CDR3 has 17 amino acids. As DNA, the CDR3 is TGCGCCAGCAGTCAAACGGGACTAGCTTCAGGGGCCGGGGAGCTGTTTTTT. This translates into CASSQTGLASGAGELFF.

J is TRBJ1-2 and V is TRBV18, with 10 bases identical to TRBD1. In germline, CDR1 is KGHSH, CDR2 LQKENI. With 0 bases clipped from V and 3 bases from J, the junction kept 4 bases outside the gene matches. There are 16 residues in the CDR3. The CDR3 loop is CASSPPGTGVDYGYTF. CDR3 in DNA: TGTGCCAGCTCACCACCTGGGACAGGGGTCGACTATGGCTACACCTTC.

This chain connects TRBV5-1 to TRBJ1-3; TRBD1 matches 11 bases. CDR3 length: 18 amino acids. CDR1 and CDR2 (germline): SGHRS, YFSETQ. The junction had 10 bases not matched to a gene; V was cut back by 4 bases and J by 1 base. The CDR3 protein is CASSHNPGQGGSGNTIYF. The CDR3 DNA reads as TGCGCCAGCAGCCATAACCCGGGACAGGGGGGTTCTGGAAACACCATATATTTT.

This chain connects TRBV11-2 to TRBJ2-3; TRBD2 matches at 9 bases. The CDR3 runs 16 residues. J was trimmed by 2 bases and V by 2 bases; bases with no gene match: 5. Germline V gene sequence: CDR1 SGHAT, CDR2 FQNNGV. Here the CDR3 DNA reads TGTGCCAGCAGCTTAAGGGCGGGGGGGTTCACAGATACGCAGTATTTT. It codes for CASSLRAGGFTDTQYF.

The chain carries TRBV30 and TRBJ1-4, with D possibly TRBD1 on 6 matching bases. The CDR3 is 13 residues long. Deletions cut 3 bases from V and 8 bases from J, with 13 bases between. The germline CDR1 and CDR2 sequences are GTSNPN and SVGIG (reference sequence). The CDR3 DNA sequence: TGTGCCTGGAGAGGGGGGGGTGGAGAAAAACTGTTTTTT. This translates into CAWRGGGGEKLFF.

This clone has more than one count but fewer than ten. The gene calls are TRBV28 and TRBJ2-1; D is unresolved. V lost 4 bases, J lost 0 bases, and 4 bases lay in between. The CDR3 loop spans 13 amino acids. CDR1 and CDR2 from the germline V gene are MDHEN and SYDVKM. The CDR3 sequence is CASSSSSYNEQFF. In DNA, the CDR3 is TGTGCCAGCAGTTCTAGCTCCTACAATGAGCAGTTCTTC.

The chain links TRBV15 to TRBJ2-1, with 12 nucleotides matching TRBD2. The junction had 4 bases not matched to a gene; V was cut back by 3 bases and J by 7 bases. The germline V gene has CDR1 LNHNV and CDR2 YYDKDF (reference sequence). This CDR3 spans 15 amino acids. The chain's CDR3 is CATSSTSGGRNEQFF. In DNA form, the CDR3 reads TGTGCCACCAGCAGTACTAGCGGGGGGCGGAATGAGCAGTTCTTC.

The chain combines TRBV6-5 with TRBJ2-1, with TRBD1 identical over 9 bases. Germline assignment: CDR1 MNHEY and CDR2 SVGAGI. V shed 2 bases and J 7 bases; nucleotides not matched to a gene: 6. The CDR3 extends over 15 amino acids. The CDR3 loop reads CASSYPGTGRNEQFF. CDR3 bases: TGTGCCAGCAGTTACCCCGGGACAGGGAGGAATGAGCAGTTCTTC.

The J gene is TRBJ2-3, the V gene TRBV3-1 (or the pseudogene TRBV3-2); a possible D gene is TRBD2 (6 bases). Germline CDR1 LGHDT, CDR2 YNNKEL (reference sequence). The V end was cut by 0 bases, the J end by 0 bases, with 7 bases between. This CDR3 has 15 residues. CDR3 nucleotides: TGTGCCAGCAGCCAAGAGGGGGGTAGCACAGATACGCAGTATTTT. It codes for CASSQEGGSTDTQYF.

Turning to this clone: In the same sample, other DNA sequences code for this CDR3. The chain employs TRBV5-1 and TRBJ1-1, with D maybe TRBD1 (6 bases). Between the trimmed V and J ends, which lost 0 bases and 5 bases, there was a span of 14 bases. This CDR3 comprises 15 residues. From germline, CDR1 is SGHRS and CDR2 YFSETQ. The CDR3 spells CASSLGQGSGTEAFF. The CDR3 DNA follows: TGCGCCAGCAGCTTGGGGCAGGGGAGTGGGACTGAAGCTTTCTTT.

The CDR3 DNA reads as TGTGCCAGCAGCTTGGTGCAGGTTGATCAGCCCCAGCATTTT. Its translation: CASSLVQVDQPQHF. The genes are TRBV5-8 and TRBJ1-5; D remains ambiguous. V lost 0 bases to trimming and J lost 5 bases, with 9 bases between them. CDR1 SGHTS and CDR2 YDEGEE come from the germline V gene. This CDR3 is built from 14 residues.

The chain employs TRBV2 and TRBJ2-7; TRBD2 matches at 9 bases. The CDR3 spans 14 residues. Germline V gene lookup returns CDR1 SNHLY and CDR2 FYNNEI. V was pared by 6 bases and J by 1 base, with 4 bases of the junction left unmatched. CDR3 in amino acids: CASRDLAGSYEQYF. The CDR3 bases are TGTGCCAGCAGGGATCTAGCGGGGTCCTACGAGCAGTACTTC. Full variable domain (outside the CDR3, taken from reference TRBV2 and TRBJ2-7): EPEVTQTPSHQVTQMGQEVILRCVPISNHLYFYWYRQILGQKVEFLVSFYNNEISEKSEIFDDQFSVERPDGSNFTLKIRSTKLEDSAMYFCASRDLAGSYEQYFGPGTRLTVT.

The chain carries TRBV19 and TRBJ1-4; tentatively, D is TRBD1 (5 bases). V lost 5 bases, J lost 10 bases, and 20 bases lay in between. The germline V gene encodes CDR1 LNHDA and CDR2 SQIVND (reference sequence). The CDR3 sequence is 15 residues long. Here the CDR3 reads CASSPGGQGIGKLFF. In DNA form, the CDR3 reads TGTGCCAGTAGTCCGGGGGGTCAGGGAATTGGAAAACTGTTTTTT.

Note on this clone: One junction end disagrees with the germline gene, perhaps due to a read error. The rearrangement links TRBV10-1 to TRBJ1-1; tentatively, D is TRBD1 (5 bases). The CDR3 spans 14 residues. Germline-derived CDR1 and CDR2 are WNHNN and SYGVQD (reference sequence). CDR3 amino acids: CARSEGPLDTEAFF. CDR3 DNA sequence: TGCGCCAGAAGTGAGGGGCCCCTTGACACTGAAGCTTTCTTT.

This chain connects TRBV6-2 or TRBV6-3 to TRBJ2-1; 10 bases match TRBD2. This CDR3 spans 16 amino acids. The V gene's germline CDR1 is MNHEY and CDR2 SVGEGT. Losses at the gene ends were 1 base for V and 4 bases for J; bases not matched to a gene: 4. The CDR3 sequence is CASSYYPSGGYNEQFF. The DNA of the CDR3 is TGTGCCAGCAGTTACTACCCTAGCGGGGGATACAATGAGCAGTTCTTC.